The 19 T cell receptor beta chains below all came from one sample that was sequenced in a study of blood T cell repertoires in COVID-19. Libraries were prepared by immunoSEQ multiplex PCR; TCRdb keeps only in-frame clonotypes and omits some of them. The sample holds tens of thousands of clones; approximately 88% are singletons and the top ten take more than 2%. The sequencing sample was made of peripheral blood. Receptor source: a man older than 75 with active or convalescent COVID-19.

J is TRBJ2-2 and V is TRBV29-1, with no clear D. V lost 6 bases and J lost 0, with 8 bases in between. The germline gives CDR1 SQVTM, CDR2 ANQGSEA. CDR3 size: 13 residues. For the CDR3, the DNA is TGCAGCGTGACAACTGCGAACACCGGGGAGCTGTTTTTT. This sequence encodes CSVTTANTGELFF.

The chain employs TRBV5-1 and TRBJ1-2; unclear D gene. CDR3 length: 13 amino acids. Germline-derived CDR1 and CDR2 are SGHRS and YFSETQ. Trimming pared 0 bases from V and 8 bases from J, leaving 11 bases between. Written as DNA, the CDR3 is TGCGCCAGCAGCTTGGGAGAACTCCCCGGCTACACCTTC. Its translation: CASSLGELPGYTF.

CDR3 DNA: TGCGCCAGCAGCTTGGCAACCCAGGGGATTGCTGAAGCTTTCTTT. Translated, it gives CASSLATQGIAEAFF. The chain employs TRBV5-1 and TRBJ1-1, with a possible D match to TRBD1 (6 bases). With 0 bases removed from V and 6 bases from J, the gap between germline ends came to 15 bases. CDR1 is SGHRS, CDR2 YFSETQ, per germline. The CDR3 is made up of 15 amino acids.

The genes are TRBV12-5 and TRBJ2-7, with a tentative D call TRBD2 (6 bases). The germline CDR1 and CDR2 sequences are LGHNT and FRNRAP. Trimming cost V 6 bases and J 7 bases, with 19 bases left between them. This CDR3 spans 14 amino acids. This chain's CDR3 is CASGPPGGSREQYF. The CDR3 nucleotides read TGTGCTAGTGGACCCCCCGGAGGGTCTAGAGAGCAGTACTTC.

On this clone: The same CDR3 can be traced to other DNA sequences in this sample. The V and J genes are TRBV11-2 and TRBJ2-7, with 12 bases that match TRBD2. This CDR3 is built from 15 residues. V lost 4 bases and J lost 1; bases outside the gene matches: 2. Per the germline V gene, CDR1 is SGHAT and CDR2 is FQNNGV. CDR3 amino acids: CASSSGLAGSYEQYF. The CDR3 DNA reads as TGTGCCAGCAGCTCAGGACTAGCGGGGTCCTACGAGCAGTACTTC.

The chain couples TRBV7-2 to TRBJ2-2; 9 nucleotides agree with TRBD2. The germline V gene has CDR1 SGHTA and CDR2 FQGNSA. The CDR3 extends over 16 amino acids. V trimming: 7 bases; J trimming: 5 bases; junction bases outside the gene matches: 11. CDR3 sequence reads: CASKGGLAGITGELFF. DNA of the CDR3: TGTGCCAGCAAAGGGGGGCTAGCGGGGATAACCGGGGAGCTGTTTTTT.

The J gene is TRBJ2-7, the V gene TRBV30, with D possibly being TRBD2 (5 bases). CDR1 and CDR2 (germline): GTSNPN, SVGIG (reference sequence). The V end was cut by 1 base, the J end by 5 bases, with 6 bases between. The CDR3 is made up of 11 amino acids. The CDR3 nucleotides read TGTGCCTGGAGTGCGCGGGACGAGCAGTACTTC. Translated, it gives CAWSARDEQYF.

V usage is TRBV29-1 and J usage is TRBJ1-2; D is possibly TRBD1 (5 bases). V was trimmed by 4 bases and J by 6 bases, leaving 9 bases between them. The germline V gene encodes CDR1 SQVTM and CDR2 ANQGSEA. The length of the CDR3 is 11 residues. The CDR3 sequence is CSVGGGHGYTF. The CDR3 DNA follows: TGCAGCGTTGGGGGCGGCCATGGCTACACCTTC.

The J gene is TRBJ1-1, the V gene TRBV11-3; TRBD1 agrees at 7 bases. Trimming removed 5 bases from V and 1 base from J; junction bases left unmatched: 7. Germline V CDR1 and CDR2: SGHNT, YENEEA. This CDR3 is 15 amino acids long. The CDR3 DNA reads as TGTGCCAGCAGCAAAGAGGGGGCCCCGAACACTGAAGCTTTCTTT. It is translated as CASSKEGAPNTEAFF.

This chain connects TRBV5-1 to TRBJ2-2, with 7 positions matching TRBD1. The CDR3 is 14 residues long. Germline trimming cut 6 bases from V and 4 bases from J; bases unmatched to any gene: 6. Per the germline V gene, CDR1 is SGHRS and CDR2 is YFSETQ. CDR3: CASKAAGGTGELFF. The CDR3 DNA follows: TGCGCCAGCAAGGCGGCAGGGGGCACCGGGGAGCTGTTTTTT. Full variable domain (outside the CDR3, taken from reference TRBV5-1 and TRBJ2-2): KAGVTQTPRYLIKTRGQQVTLSCSPISGHRSVSWYQQTPGQGLQFLFEYFSETQRNKGNFPGRFSGRQFSNSRSEMNVSTLELGDSALYLCASKAAGGTGELFFGEGSRLTVL.

This chain connects TRBV7-9 to TRBJ1-1; 7 bases are shared with TRBD1. The CDR3 length is 13 residues. Germline assignment: CDR1 SEHNR and CDR2 FQNEAQ (reference sequence). J was trimmed by 8 bases and V by 3 bases; bases with no gene match: 6. The CDR3: CASSFFSTGEAFF. CDR3 bases: TGTGCCAGCAGCTTTTTCTCGACAGGGGAAGCTTTCTTT.

This sequence joins TRBV7-2 and TRBJ1-4; TRBD1 is a possible D gene (6 bases). The V and J ends lost 5 bases and 6 bases respectively, with 13 bases between them. CDR3 length: 14 residues. The V gene's germline CDR1 is SGHTA and CDR2 FQGNSA. The CDR3 here is CASSQHRDDEKLFF. The CDR3 bases are TGTGCCAGCAGCCAACACAGGGATGATGAAAAACTGTTTTTT.

This clone appeared once. The V gene is TRBV3-1 (or the pseudogene TRBV3-2), the J gene TRBJ2-7; D might be TRBD2 (5 bases). This CDR3 contains 14 residues. The germline CDR1 and CDR2 sequences are LGHDT and YNNKEL (reference sequence). Trimming took 8 bases from V and 6 from J, leaving 20 bases between them. CDR3 sequence: CASCSGTDGVEQYF. In nucleotides, the CDR3 is TGTGCCAGCTGCAGCGGAACTGATGGGGTCGAGCAGTACTTC.

The chain combines TRBV20-1 with TRBJ2-7, with TRBD1 identical over 9 bases. After removal of 6 bases from V and 6 bases from J, the junction contained 3 bases not matched to a gene. Germline loops: CDR1 DFQATT, CDR2 SNEGSKA (reference sequence). The CDR3 consists of 11 residues. The CDR3 coding sequence is TGCAGTGCCCAGGACAGGGGCGAGCAGTACTTC. Translating it yields CSAQDRGEQYF.

The V gene is TRBV12-5, the J gene TRBJ1-1; 8 bases line up with TRBD1. The germline V gene has CDR1 LGHNT and CDR2 FRNRAP. The CDR3 runs 15 residues. With V trimmed by 3 bases and J by 1 base, 4 bases remained unmatched. The CDR3 region is CASGLPTGGNTEAFF. In DNA, the CDR3 is TGTGCTAGTGGTTTACCTACAGGGGGGAACACTGAAGCTTTCTTT.

In its sample, this clone was seen once. The chain joins TRBV25-1 to TRBJ1-1; 7 bases fit TRBD1. Germline V gene sequence: CDR1 MGHDK, CDR2 SYGVNS. The trim removed 8 bases at V and 0 bases at J, leaving 12 bases unmatched. This CDR3 region has 16 residues. For the CDR3, the DNA is TGTGCCAGCGGACCAAGGACAGGACTTTTGAACACTGAAGCTTTCTTT. This sequence encodes CASGPRTGLLNTEAFF.

This clone has only a few counts. The chain joins TRBV5-1 to TRBJ2-3; TRBD1 agrees at 9 bases. With 4 bases clipped from V and 8 bases from J, the junction kept 8 bases outside the gene matches. Germline CDR1 is SGHRS and CDR2 is YFSETQ. The CDR3 has 14 residues. The CDR3 spells CASSGRTGDATQYF. The CDR3 DNA is TGCGCCAGCAGCGGCAGGACAGGGGACGCTACGCAGTATTTT.

This chain joins TRBV7-2 and TRBJ2-1, with a weak D call TRBD1 (7 bases). Germline values: CDR1 SGHTA, CDR2 FQGNSA. This CDR3 has 15 amino acids. Trimming took 2 bases from V and 8 from J, leaving 16 bases between them. The CDR3 DNA reads TGTGCCAGCAGCTTATGGGCAGGGGGGTCCGATGAGCAGTTCTTC. Its translation: CASSLWAGGSDEQFF.

In nucleotides, the CDR3 is TGTGCCAGCAAGAGGGCCGGGAACACCGGGGAGCTGTTTTTT. It codes for CASKRAGNTGELFF. The chain employs TRBV5-6 and TRBJ2-2, with a possible D match to TRBD2 (5 bases). CDR1 and CDR2 from the germline V gene are SGHDT and YYEEEE. The CDR3 is made up of 14 amino acids. V was pared by 6 bases and J by 1 base, with 10 bases between.